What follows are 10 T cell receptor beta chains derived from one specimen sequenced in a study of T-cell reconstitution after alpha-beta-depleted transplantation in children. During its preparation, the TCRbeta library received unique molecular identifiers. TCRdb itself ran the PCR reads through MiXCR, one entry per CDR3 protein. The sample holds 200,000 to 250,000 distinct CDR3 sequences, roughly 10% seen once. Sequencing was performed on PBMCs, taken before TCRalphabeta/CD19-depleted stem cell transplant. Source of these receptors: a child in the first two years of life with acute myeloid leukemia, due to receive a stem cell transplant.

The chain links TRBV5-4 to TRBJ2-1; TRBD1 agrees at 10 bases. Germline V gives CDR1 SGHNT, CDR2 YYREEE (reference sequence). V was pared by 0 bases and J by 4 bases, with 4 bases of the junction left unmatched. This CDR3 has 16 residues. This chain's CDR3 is CASSLARDRGYNEQFF. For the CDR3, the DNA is TGTGCCAGCAGCTTGGCTCGGGACAGGGGTTACAATGAGCAGTTCTTC.

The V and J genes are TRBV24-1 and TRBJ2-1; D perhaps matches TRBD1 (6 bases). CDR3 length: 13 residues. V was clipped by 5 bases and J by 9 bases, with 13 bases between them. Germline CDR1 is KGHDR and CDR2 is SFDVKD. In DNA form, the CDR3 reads TGTGCCACCAGTGTTAACAGGGCTTCTGAGCAGTTCTTC. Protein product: CATSVNRASEQFF.

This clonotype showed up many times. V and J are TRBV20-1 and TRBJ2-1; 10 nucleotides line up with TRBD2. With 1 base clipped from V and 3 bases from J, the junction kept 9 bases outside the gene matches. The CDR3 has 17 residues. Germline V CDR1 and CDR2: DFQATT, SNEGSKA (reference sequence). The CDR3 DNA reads TGCAGTGCTAGAGGGTTTGTGCTAGCGGGGGTCTACAATGAGCAGTTCTTC. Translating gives CSARGFVLAGVYNEQFF.

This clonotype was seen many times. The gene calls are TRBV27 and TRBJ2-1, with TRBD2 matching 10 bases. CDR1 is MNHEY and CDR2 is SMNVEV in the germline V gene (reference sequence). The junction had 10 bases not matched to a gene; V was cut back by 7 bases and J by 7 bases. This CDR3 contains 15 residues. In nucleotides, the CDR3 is TGTGCCAGCAAAGAAGCGGGAGGGCCTGTAAATGAGCAGTTCTTC. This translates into CASKEAGGPVNEQFF.

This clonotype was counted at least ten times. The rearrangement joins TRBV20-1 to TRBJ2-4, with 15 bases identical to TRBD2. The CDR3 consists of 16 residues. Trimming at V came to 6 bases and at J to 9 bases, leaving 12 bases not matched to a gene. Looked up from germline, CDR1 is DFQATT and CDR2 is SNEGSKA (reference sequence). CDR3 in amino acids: CSAAAGTSGRPSIQYF. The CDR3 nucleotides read TGCAGTGCCGCCGCCGGGACTAGCGGGAGGCCCAGCATTCAGTACTTC.

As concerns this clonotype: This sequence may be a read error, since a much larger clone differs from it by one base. For the CDR3, the DNA is TGTACCACCAGTGATAACCTGGGAGAGCAGTACTTC. Residues: CTTSDNLGEQYF. The chain links TRBV24-1 to TRBJ2-7; D call uncertain. The CDR3 is 12 amino acids. Germline lookup yields CDR1 KGHDR and CDR2 SFDVKD.

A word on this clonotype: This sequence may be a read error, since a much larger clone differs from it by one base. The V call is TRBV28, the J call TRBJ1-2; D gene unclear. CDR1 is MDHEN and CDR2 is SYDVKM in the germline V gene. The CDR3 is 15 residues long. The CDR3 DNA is TGTGCCAGCAGTTTTTCCGCGACAAGGTACTATGGCGACACCTTC. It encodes CASSFSATRYYGDTF.

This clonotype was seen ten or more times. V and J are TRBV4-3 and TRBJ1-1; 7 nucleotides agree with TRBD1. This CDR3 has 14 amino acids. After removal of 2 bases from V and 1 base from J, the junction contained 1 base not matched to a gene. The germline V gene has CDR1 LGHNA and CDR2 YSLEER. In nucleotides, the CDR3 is TGCGCCAGCAGCCAATACAGGGGGAACACTGAAGCTTTCTTT. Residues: CASSQYRGNTEAFF.

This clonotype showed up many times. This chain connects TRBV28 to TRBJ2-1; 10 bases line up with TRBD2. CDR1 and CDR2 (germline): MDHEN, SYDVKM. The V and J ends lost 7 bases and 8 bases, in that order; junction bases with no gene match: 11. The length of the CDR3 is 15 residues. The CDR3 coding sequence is TGTGCCAGCACCGAAGCGGGGGGGAATTTCGATGAGCAGTTCTTC. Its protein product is CASTEAGGNFDEQFF.

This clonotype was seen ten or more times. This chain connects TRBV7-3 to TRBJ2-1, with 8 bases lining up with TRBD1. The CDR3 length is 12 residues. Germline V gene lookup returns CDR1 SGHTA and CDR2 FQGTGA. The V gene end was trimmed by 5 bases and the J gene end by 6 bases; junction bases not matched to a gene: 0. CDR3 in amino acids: CASSTGGNEQFF. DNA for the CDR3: TGTGCCAGCAGCACAGGGGGCAATGAGCAGTTCTTC.